This passage covers 24 T cell receptor beta chains from one sample sequenced in a study of chemoradiotherapy in HPV16-positive cancers. The table came from immunoSEQ multiplex PCR; TCRdb's copy has only in-frame clones and leaves some out. This sample carries roughly 9,800 clones, roughly 65% of them seen once, and the ten largest clones take roughly 15%. Sampling was conducted from a patient who underwent chemoradiotherapy. These receptor sequences come from a human donor with HPV-associated anogenital cancer.

The CDR3 DNA follows: TGTGCCAGCTCACCCACAGCCGGTTCACCCCTCCACTTT. Translating it yields CASSPTAGSPLHF. The chain carries TRBV18 and TRBJ1-6; D is undetermined. The CDR3 is 13 residues long. Trimming removed 3 bases from V and 9 bases from J, with 9 bases in between. Germline values: CDR1 KGHSH, CDR2 LQKENI.

This sequence joins TRBV5-1 and TRBJ2-5, with 7 bases fitting TRBD1. The germline V gene encodes CDR1 SGHRS and CDR2 YFSETQ. The length of the CDR3 is 13 residues. The V gene end was trimmed by 4 bases and the J gene end by 3 bases; junction bases not matched to a gene: 3. CDR3 amino acids: CASSPGQKETQYF. CDR3 sequence (DNA): TGCGCCAGCAGCCCGGGACAGAAAGAGACCCAGTACTTC.

This clone was counted only a few times. In DNA, the CDR3 is TGTGCCAGCAGCCAAGATGACGAGCAGTACTTC. Its protein is CASSQDDEQYF. The chain uses TRBV4-2 and TRBJ2-7; D gene ambiguous. Germline CDR1 is LGHNA and CDR2 is YNFKEQ. The CDR3 contains 11 residues. Trimming stripped 0 bases from V and 5 bases from J, with 2 bases between.

The sample holds a few counts of this clone. The V and J genes are TRBV28 and TRBJ2-3; D might be TRBD1 or TRBD2, each matching 5 bases. Germline CDR1 reads MDHEN; CDR2 reads SYDVKM. The CDR3 extends over 16 amino acids. V lost 4 bases and J 3 bases, leaving 17 bases between the germline ends. The CDR3 nucleotides are TGTGCCAGCAGTTCGACTCGGAGAGGGGCAACAGATACGCAGTATTTT. Translated: CASSSTRRGATDTQYF.

In its sample, this clone ranks as medium-sized (0.01 to 0.1%). The chain is built from TRBV9 and TRBJ2-5; D perhaps matches TRBD1 (6 bases). V lost 0 bases to trimming and J lost 5 bases, with 17 bases between them. The germline gives CDR1 SGDLS, CDR2 YYNGEE. The CDR3 runs to 16 residues. This CDR3 reads CASSVDPGVPSETQYF. CDR3 nucleotides: TGTGCCAGCAGCGTAGACCCAGGGGTGCCCTCTGAGACCCAGTACTTC. Based on the CDR3 plus reference TRBV9 and TRBJ2-5, the full variable domain is DSGVTQTPKHLITATGQRVTLRCSPRSGDLSVYWYQQSLDQGLQFLIQYYNGEERAKGNILERFSAQQFPDLHSELNLSSLELGDSALYFCASSVDPGVPSETQYFGPGTRLLVL.

This chain links TRBV9 with TRBJ2-2; D gene unclear. The V gene lost 4 bases and the J gene lost 1 base, with 11 bases spanning the gap. This CDR3 is built from 15 residues. Germline loops: CDR1 SGDLS, CDR2 YYNGEE. DNA of the CDR3: TGTGCCAGCAGCCCCCGGCATCAGAACACCGGGGAGCTGTTTTTT. Its translation is CASSPRHQNTGELFF.

This clone turned up a few times. The chain combines TRBV2 with TRBJ1-3; D is perhaps TRBD1 (5 bases). Germline CDR1 is SNHLY and CDR2 is FYNNEI. The germline V and J ends were trimmed by 1 base and 4 bases, with 11 bases remaining between them. CDR3 length equals 15 residues. The CDR3 DNA reads as TGTGCCAGCAGTGAAGAACCGGGGGTGGGAAACACCATATATTTT. Residues: CASSEEPGVGNTIYF.

The J gene is TRBJ1-6, the V gene TRBV27; D not resolved. Germline V gene sequence: CDR1 MNHEY, CDR2 SMNVEV (reference sequence). This CDR3 is 16 amino acids long. The germline V and J ends were trimmed by 3 bases and 1 base, with 10 bases remaining between them. For the CDR3, the DNA is TGTGCCAGCAGTTTTCGGGTCGGGTCCTATAATTCACCCCTCCACTTT. This codes for CASSFRVGSYNSPLHF.

The chain uses TRBV7-2 and TRBJ2-1; D may correspond to TRBD1 or TRBD2 (5 bases each). There are 15 residues in the CDR3. Germline lookup yields CDR1 SGHTA and CDR2 FQGNSA. V was clipped by 8 bases and J by 2 bases, with 16 bases between them. CDR3 bases: TGTGCCAGCGCGCTAGAGGGGCAGCCCTACAATGAGCAGTTCTTC. It codes for CASALEGQPYNEQFF.

This chain joins TRBV2 and TRBJ2-3; no reliable D call. The CDR3 has 15 amino acids. CDR1 is SNHLY and CDR2 is FYNNEI in the germline V gene. V lost 6 bases and J 0 bases, leaving 13 bases between the germline ends. CDR3 sequence: CASRLRTASTDTQYF. The CDR3 DNA reads TGTGCCAGCAGGCTACGGACGGCTAGCACAGATACGCAGTATTTT. Looking up the rest from reference TRBV2 and TRBJ2-3 gives the full variable domain: EPEVTQTPSHQVTQMGQEVILRCVPISNHLYFYWYRQILGQKVEFLVSFYNNEISEKSEIFDDQFSVERPDGSNFTLKIRSTKLEDSAMYFCASRLRTASTDTQYFGPGTRLTVL.

V usage is TRBV15 and J usage is TRBJ1-4; D is ambiguous. The CDR3 sequence is 14 residues long. V dropped 2 bases and J dropped 4 bases, with 8 bases sitting between them. The germline gives CDR1 LNHNV, CDR2 YYDKDF (reference sequence). Here the CDR3 reads CATSRKRGNEKLFF. CDR3 DNA: TGTGCCACCAGCAGAAAACGGGGTAATGAAAAACTGTTTTTT.

By share, this clone counts as large. The identical CDR3 is also encoded by other nucleotide sequences in the sample. J is TRBJ2-1 and V is TRBV6-5; 7 bases agree with TRBD2. Germline trimming cut 6 bases from V and 0 bases from J; bases unmatched to any gene: 5. Germline CDR1 MNHEY, CDR2 SVGAGI. This CDR3 has 15 amino acids. The CDR3 region has the DNA TGTGCCAGCAGCCCACTAGCGAGCTCCTACAATGAGCAGTTCTTC. Its protein is CASSPLASSYNEQFF.

The chain employs TRBV28 and TRBJ1-1, with 8 bases lining up with TRBD1. V trimming: 4 bases; J trimming: 2 bases; junction bases outside the gene matches: 3. Germline CDR1 is MDHEN and CDR2 is SYDVKM. This CDR3 spans 14 amino acids. CDR3 DNA: TGTGCCAGCAGTTCTTCAGGGGGCAACACTGAAGCTTTCTTT. It encodes CASSSSGGNTEAFF. Together with reference TRBV28 and TRBJ1-1, the CDR3 gives the full variable domain: DVKVTQSSRYLVKRTGEKVFLECVQDMDHENMFWYRQDPGLGLRLIYFSYDVKMKEKGDIPEGYSVSREKKERFSLILESASTNQTSMYLCASSSSGGNTEAFFGQGTRLTVV.

The gene calls are TRBV4-1 and TRBJ2-7; D is possibly TRBD2 (5 bases). CDR1 MGHRA and CDR2 YSYEKL come from the germline V gene. Trimming shortened V by 10 bases and J by 5 bases, and 24 bases separated the two germline ends. This CDR3 is 15 amino acids long. The CDR3 loop is CATFSPRRGGDEQYF. As DNA, the CDR3 is TGCGCCACCTTTAGCCCTCGACGGGGTGGCGACGAGCAGTACTTC.

In this sample, this clone turned up a few times. CDR3: CSATGRDGYTF. For the CDR3, the DNA is TGCAGTGCTACAGGGCGCGATGGCTACACCTTC. This chain links TRBV20-1 with TRBJ1-2; D perhaps matches TRBD1 (5 bases). V lost 4 bases and J 6 bases, leaving 9 bases between the germline ends. The CDR3 is 11 residues long. The germline CDR1 and CDR2 sequences are DFQATT and SNEGSKA (reference sequence).

The chain couples TRBV7-2 to TRBJ2-1, with TRBD2 matching over 11 bases. The ends lost 8 bases at V and 7 bases at J; junction bases unmatched: 16. This CDR3 spans 17 amino acids. Germline assignment: CDR1 SGHTA and CDR2 FQGNSA. In nucleotides, the CDR3 is TGTGCCAGCGGAAAAGACTTAGCGGGGGGGCCTTGGAATGAGCAGTTCTTC. This sequence encodes CASGKDLAGGPWNEQFF. The full variable domain, rest sourced from reference TRBV7-2 and TRBJ2-1, is GAGVSQSPSNKVTEKGKDVELRCDPISGHTALYWYRQSLGQGLEFLIYFQGNSAPDKSGLPSDRFSAERTGGSVSTLTIQRTQQEDSAVYLCASGKDLAGGPWNEQFFGPGTRLTVL.

The V and J genes are TRBV6-6 and TRBJ2-1; D is possibly TRBD2 (6 bases). The CDR3 has 15 residues. Trimming shortened V by 2 bases and J by 1 base, and 9 bases separated the two germline ends. Germline-derived CDR1 and CDR2 are MNHNY and SVGAGI (reference sequence). Here the CDR3 reads CASSYGGVSYNEQFF. The CDR3 DNA follows: TGTGCCAGCAGTTACGGAGGGGTATCCTACAATGAGCAGTTCTTC.

V and J are TRBV6-1 and TRBJ1-5, with unresolved D. The CDR3 runs to 13 residues. Germline V gives CDR1 MNHNS, CDR2 SASEGT. V was shortened by 7 bases and J by 1 base, with 8 bases between the two germline ends. This CDR3 is CASNRQSNQPQHF. CDR3 in DNA: TGTGCCAGCAATCGGCAGAGCAATCAGCCCCAGCATTTT.

The V and J genes are TRBV9 and TRBJ1-1, with a weak D call TRBD1 (5 bases). Germline CDR1 SGDLS, CDR2 YYNGEE. With 0 bases removed from V and 8 bases from J, the gap between germline ends came to 14 bases. This CDR3 is 14 amino acids long. The CDR3 protein is CASSVVSARGEAFF. CDR3 DNA sequence: TGTGCCAGCAGCGTAGTTTCGGCGCGGGGCGAAGCTTTCTTT. The whole variable domain, filled in from reference TRBV9 and TRBJ1-1, reads DSGVTQTPKHLITATGQRVTLRCSPRSGDLSVYWYQQSLDQGLQFLIQYYNGEERAKGNILERFSAQQFPDLHSELNLSSLELGDSALYFCASSVVSARGEAFFGQGTRLTVV.

The chain joins TRBV27 to TRBJ2-2; TRBD1 agrees at 7 bases. The germline V gene has CDR1 MNHEY and CDR2 SMNVEV (reference sequence). This CDR3 is 16 amino acids long. J gave up 5 bases and V 0 bases, and 6 bases lay outside the gene matches. CDR3 residues: CASSLSVRGWTGELFF. DNA for the CDR3: TGTGCCAGCAGTTTATCGGTCAGGGGGTGGACCGGGGAGCTGTTTTTT.

In nucleotides, the CDR3 is TGTGCCAGCAGAAACCATCGCGAGGACGGCACTGAAGCTTTCTTT. This codes for CASRNHREDGTEAFF. This chain uses TRBV6-6 with TRBJ1-1; no clear D gene. With 6 bases removed from V and 4 bases from J, the gap between germline ends came to 18 bases. This CDR3 is built from 15 residues. Germline CDR1 reads MNHNY; CDR2 reads SVGAGI (reference sequence).

This clone was seen only once. The chain uses TRBV28 and TRBJ1-1; D is uncertain. From germline, CDR1 is MDHEN and CDR2 SYDVKM. This CDR3 comprises 12 residues. V was trimmed by 6 bases and J by 2 bases, leaving 7 bases between them. DNA of the CDR3: TGTGCCAGCAGATCGCCCAACACTGAAGCTTTCTTT. Translation: CASRSPNTEAFF. The full variable domain, with the rest looked up from reference TRBV28 and TRBJ1-1, is DVKVTQSSRYLVKRTGEKVFLECVQDMDHENMFWYRQDPGLGLRLIYFSYDVKMKEKGDIPEGYSVSREKKERFSLILESASTNQTSMYLCASRSPNTEAFFGQGTRLTVV.

The chain has TRBV27 and TRBJ2-3; tentatively, D is TRBD1 or TRBD2 (5 bases each). V was shortened by 5 bases and J by 9 bases, with 27 bases between the two germline ends. The germline V gene has CDR1 MNHEY and CDR2 SMNVEV (reference sequence). CDR3 length equals 17 residues. The CDR3 is CASSPDPRQGWEKTQYF. CDR3 in DNA: TGTGCCAGCAGTCCCGACCCGCGGCAGGGCTGGGAGAAGACGCAGTATTTT.

In its sample, this clone was seen a few times. This chain uses TRBV5-1 with TRBJ2-3; 9 bases are a match to TRBD2. In germline, CDR1 is SGHRS, CDR2 YFSETQ. This CDR3 contains 17 residues. With V trimmed by 0 bases and J by 3 bases, 8 bases remained unmatched. The CDR3 spells CASSLGLAEPKTDTQYF. The CDR3, as DNA: TGCGCCAGCAGCTTGGGACTAGCGGAACCGAAGACAGATACGCAGTATTTT. Together with reference TRBV5-1 and TRBJ2-3, the CDR3 gives the full variable domain: KAGVTQTPRYLIKTRGQQVTLSCSPISGHRSVSWYQQTPGQGLQFLFEYFSETQRNKGNFPGRFSGRQFSNSRSEMNVSTLELGDSALYLCASSLGLAEPKTDTQYFGPGTRLTVL.